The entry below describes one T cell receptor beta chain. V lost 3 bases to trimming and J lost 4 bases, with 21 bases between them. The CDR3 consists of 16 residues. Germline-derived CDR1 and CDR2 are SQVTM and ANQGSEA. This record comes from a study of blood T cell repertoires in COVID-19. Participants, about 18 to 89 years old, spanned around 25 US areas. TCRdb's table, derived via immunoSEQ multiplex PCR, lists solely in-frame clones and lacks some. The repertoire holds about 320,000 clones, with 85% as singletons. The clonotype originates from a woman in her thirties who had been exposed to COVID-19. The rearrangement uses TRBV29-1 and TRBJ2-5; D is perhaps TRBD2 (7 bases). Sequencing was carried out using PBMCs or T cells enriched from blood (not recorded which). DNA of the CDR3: TGCAGCGTTGACCGAGTTCAGGGGTCGGGGGGAGAGACCCAGTACTTC. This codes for CSVDRVQGSGGETQYF. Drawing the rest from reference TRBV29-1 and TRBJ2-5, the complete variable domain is SAVISQKPSRDICQRGTSLTIQCQVDSQVTMMFWYRQQPGQSLTLIATANQGSEATYESGFVIDKFPISRPNLTFSTLTVSNMSPEDSSIYLCSVDRVQGSGGETQYFGPGTRLLVL.